This T cell receptor (beta chain) originates from a study of blood T cell repertoires in COVID-19. The wider study: In each case, the material was cDNA or gDNA derived from T cells, B-cell-depleted T cells, or PBMCs.

Original methodology: From reference gene primer amplification, estimates of nucleated cell counts were derived. TCRdb keeps only in-frame clones here, not all; method: immunoSEQ multiplex PCR. For V, J and clone size, that table is used; D and trimming come from the DNA. The sample consists of around 130,000 clones, 84% of them appearing once. Those who participated ranged in age from roughly 18 to 90 years and resided in some 24 US areas. Participants' reported clinical history set cohort assignment. Germline V gives CDR1 KGHSH, CDR2 LQKENI. The CDR3 has 16 amino acids. Trimming pared 3 bases from V and 0 bases from J, leaving 12 bases between.

The chain is built from TRBV18 and TRBJ1-5; maybe TRBD1 (6 bases). The sequenced sample was PBMCs or T cells enriched from blood (not recorded which). The sequence derives from a woman between 50 and 59 years old with acute COVID-19. Written as DNA, the CDR3 is TGTGCCAGCTCACCGTGGTACAGGGATAGCAATCAGCCCCAGCATTTT. This gives the protein CASSPWYRDSNQPQHF.